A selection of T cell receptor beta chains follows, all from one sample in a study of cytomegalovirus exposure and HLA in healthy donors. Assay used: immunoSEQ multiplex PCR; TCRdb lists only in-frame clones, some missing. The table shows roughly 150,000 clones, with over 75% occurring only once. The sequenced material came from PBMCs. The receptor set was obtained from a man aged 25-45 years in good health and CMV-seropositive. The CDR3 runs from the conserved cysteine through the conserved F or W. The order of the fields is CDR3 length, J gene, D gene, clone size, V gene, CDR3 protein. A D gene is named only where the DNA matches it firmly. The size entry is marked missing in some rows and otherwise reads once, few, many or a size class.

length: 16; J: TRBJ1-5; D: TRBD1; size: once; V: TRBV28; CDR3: CASSFWGTAGNQPQHF
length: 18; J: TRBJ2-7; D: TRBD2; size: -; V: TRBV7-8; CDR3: CASSLRTSGGPNSYEQYF
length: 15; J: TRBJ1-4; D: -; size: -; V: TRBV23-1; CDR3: CASSPPRGMDEKLFF
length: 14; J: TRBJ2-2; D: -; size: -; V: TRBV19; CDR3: CASTRQALAGELFF
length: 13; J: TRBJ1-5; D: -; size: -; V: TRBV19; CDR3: CATGGKSNQPQHF
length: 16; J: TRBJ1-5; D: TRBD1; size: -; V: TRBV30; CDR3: CAWRDTGVWNNQPQHF
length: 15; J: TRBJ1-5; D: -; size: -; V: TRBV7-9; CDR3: CASSSGMGSNQPQHF
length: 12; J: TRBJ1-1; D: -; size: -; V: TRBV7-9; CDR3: CASSPQNTEAFF
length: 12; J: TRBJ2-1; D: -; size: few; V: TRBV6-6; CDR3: CASLEGVNEQFF
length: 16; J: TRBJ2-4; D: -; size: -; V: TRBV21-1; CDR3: CASSKIIPLAKNIQYF
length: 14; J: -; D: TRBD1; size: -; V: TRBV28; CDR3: CASSVDRVNYEQYF
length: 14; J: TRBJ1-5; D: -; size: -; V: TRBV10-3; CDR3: CAISESGGNQPQHF
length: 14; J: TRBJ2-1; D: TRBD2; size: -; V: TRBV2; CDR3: CASSSGLAGDEQFF
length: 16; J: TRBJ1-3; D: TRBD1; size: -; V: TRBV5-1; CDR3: CASSIRTGLSGNTIYF
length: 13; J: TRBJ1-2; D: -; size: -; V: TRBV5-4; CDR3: CASSRDTNYGYTF
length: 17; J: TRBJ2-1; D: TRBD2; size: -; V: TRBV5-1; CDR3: CASSSGTSGLRYNEQFF
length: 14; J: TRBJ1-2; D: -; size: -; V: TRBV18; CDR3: CASSPSDISWLKTF
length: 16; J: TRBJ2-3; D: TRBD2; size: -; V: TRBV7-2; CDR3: CASSVSGGAPTDTQYF
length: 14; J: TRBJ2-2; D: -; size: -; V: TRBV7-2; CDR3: CASSLGPSTGELFF
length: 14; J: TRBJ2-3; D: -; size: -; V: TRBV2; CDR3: CASAAGAGTDTQYF
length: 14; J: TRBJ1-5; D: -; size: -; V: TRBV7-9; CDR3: CASSAPGNNQPQHF
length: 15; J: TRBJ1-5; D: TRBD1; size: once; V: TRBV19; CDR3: CASSAGDREAQPQHF
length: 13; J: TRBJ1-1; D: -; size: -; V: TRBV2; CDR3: CASSPEANTEAFF
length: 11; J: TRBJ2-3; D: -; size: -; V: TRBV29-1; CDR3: CSVTATDTQYF
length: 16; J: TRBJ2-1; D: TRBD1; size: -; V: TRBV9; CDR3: CASSAIGQVPYNEQFF